This T cell receptor (beta chain) came from a study of OX40 agonist ivuxolimab in advanced cancers. Blood sampling was done at baseline, cycle 4 day 1, and cycle 7 day 1. Here immunoSEQ multiplex PCR was the method, and the copy in TCRdb shows in-frame clones only, minus some. This sample has fewer than 55,000 clones, with roughly 83% found just once. Looked up from germline, CDR1 is SGHRS and CDR2 is YFSETQ. The CDR3 runs to 13 residues. V was shortened by 0 bases and J by 5 bases, with 7 bases between the two germline ends. This clone showed up just once. This material consisted of CD4+ or CD8+ T cells sorted from blood, taken in a trial of the OX40 agonist ivuxolimab. This sequence was found in an adult with an advanced solid tumor such as melanoma, head and neck, liver or kidney cancer. This chain connects TRBV5-1 to TRBJ2-3; unclear D gene. As DNA, the CDR3 is TGCGCCAGCAGCTTGGGAATAAGAGATACGCAGTATTTT. Residues: CASSLGIRDTQYF.